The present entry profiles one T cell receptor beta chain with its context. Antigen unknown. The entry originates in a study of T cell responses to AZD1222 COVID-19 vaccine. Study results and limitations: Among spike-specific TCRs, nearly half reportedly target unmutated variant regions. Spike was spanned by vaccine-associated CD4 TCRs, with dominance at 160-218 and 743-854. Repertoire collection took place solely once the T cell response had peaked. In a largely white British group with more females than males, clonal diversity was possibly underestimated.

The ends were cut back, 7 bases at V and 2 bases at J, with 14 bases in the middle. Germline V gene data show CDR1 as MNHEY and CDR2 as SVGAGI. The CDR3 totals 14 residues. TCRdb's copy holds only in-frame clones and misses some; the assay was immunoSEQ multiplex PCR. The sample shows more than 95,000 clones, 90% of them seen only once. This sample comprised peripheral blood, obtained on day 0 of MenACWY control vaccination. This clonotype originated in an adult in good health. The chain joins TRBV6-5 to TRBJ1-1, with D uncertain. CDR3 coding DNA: TGTGCCAGCAAGGTCGGGCTACAAAACACTGAAGCTTTCTTT. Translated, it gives CASKVGLQNTEAFF.